The rows below give T cell receptor beta chains drawn from one sample of a study of blood T cell repertoires in COVID-19. TCRdb keeps only in-frame clones here, not all; method: immunoSEQ multiplex PCR. The sample has about 270,000 clones; under 90% are singletons. Source material: peripheral blood. These TCRs come from a woman aged 18-30 years with acute or convalescent COVID-19. CDR3s include the opening cysteine and the closing phenylalanine or tryptophan. The D gene is left open where the match is weak. Only part of the rows carry a size: once, few, many, or a class if the clone is expanded.

d_gene: .
v_gene: TRBV6-4
j_gene: TRBJ2-1
abundance: .
CDR3nt: TGTGCCAGCAGTGCTACGGGAACCGCTTTTTTCAATGAGCAGTTCTTC
CDR3aa: CASSATGTAFFNEQFF

d_gene: .
v_gene: TRBV25-1
j_gene: TRBJ2-2
abundance: .
CDR3nt: TGTGCCAGCAGTGAATCGGGACACTCATACACCGGGGAGCTGTTTTTT
CDR3aa: CASSESGHSYTGELFF

d_gene: .
v_gene: TRBV7-2
j_gene: TRBJ2-1
abundance: .
CDR3nt: TGTGCCAGCAGCTTAGCGTGGGGGGATCACTACAATGAGCAGTTCTTC
CDR3aa: CASSLAWGDHYNEQFF

d_gene: .
v_gene: TRBV12-5
j_gene: TRBJ2-5
abundance: .
CDR3nt: TGTGCTAGTGGTTTGCCTGAGTACCAAGAGACCCAGTACTTC
CDR3aa: CASGLPEYQETQYF

d_gene: TRBD2
v_gene: TRBV6-2/TRBV6-3
j_gene: TRBJ2-1
abundance: .
CDR3nt: TGTGCCAGCAGTTACCCCGGGACTAGCGGGAGTCATGAGCAGTTCTTC
CDR3aa: CASSYPGTSGSHEQFF

d_gene: TRBD1
v_gene: TRBV5-8
j_gene: TRBJ1-2
abundance: once
CDR3nt: TGTGCCAGCAGCTTTGGGACAGGGCCGGGAGGATATGGCTACACCTTC
CDR3aa: CASSFGTGPGGYGYTF

d_gene: TRBD2
v_gene: TRBV6-5
j_gene: TRBJ2-3
abundance: .
CDR3nt: TGTGCCAGCAGCGGACTAGCGGGAGTCCCAGATACGCAGTATTTT
CDR3aa: CASSGLAGVPDTQYF

d_gene: .
v_gene: TRBV3-1/TRBV3-2
j_gene: TRBJ2-5
abundance: once
CDR3nt: TGTGCCAGCAGCCGCGCGACCGCAGGGGACCAAGAGACCCAGTACTTC
CDR3aa: CASSRATAGDQETQYF

d_gene: TRBD1
v_gene: TRBV6-5
j_gene: TRBJ1-5
abundance: .
CDR3nt: TGTGCCACCTCGACAGGGAACAATCAGCCCCAGCATTTT
CDR3aa: CATSTGNNQPQHF

d_gene: TRBD2
v_gene: TRBV18
j_gene: TRBJ2-1
abundance: once
CDR3nt: TGTGCCAGCTCAGGACGGACTAGCGGGAGGGCCGATGAGCAGTTCTTC
CDR3aa: CASSGRTSGRADEQFF

d_gene: TRBD1
v_gene: TRBV10-3
j_gene: TRBJ1-1
abundance: .
CDR3nt: TGTGCCATCAGTGAGCTCGGGACAGGGAACACTGAAGCTTTCTTT
CDR3aa: CAISELGTGNTEAFF

d_gene: .
v_gene: TRBV28
j_gene: TRBJ2-7
abundance: .
CDR3nt: TGTGCCAGCAGTTTAGGGGCCGCAGTAAGCTCCTACGAGCAGTACTTC
CDR3aa: CASSLGAAVSSYEQYF

d_gene: .
v_gene: TRBV28
j_gene: TRBJ1-1
abundance: .
CDR3nt: TGTGCCAGCAGTCAGATGAACACTGAAGCTTTCTTT
CDR3aa: CASSQMNTEAFF

d_gene: .
v_gene: TRBV29-1
j_gene: TRBJ1-1
abundance: many
CDR3nt: TGCAGCGTTGAGAGGAGCCTGAACACTGAAGCTTTCTTT
CDR3aa: CSVERSLNTEAFF

d_gene: .
v_gene: TRBV7-2
j_gene: TRBJ2-5
abundance: .
CDR3nt: TGTGCCAGCAGTCGGAGGGTTAGGTACCAAGAGACCCAGTACTTC
CDR3aa: CASSRRVRYQETQYF

d_gene: TRBD1
v_gene: TRBV10-3
j_gene: TRBJ1-6
abundance: .
CDR3nt: TGTGCCATCAGTGAACGAAAGGGACAGGGGAATTCACCCCTCCACTTT
CDR3aa: CAISERKGQGNSPLHF

d_gene: .
v_gene: TRBV7-2
j_gene: TRBJ2-5
abundance: .
CDR3nt: TGTGCCAGCAGATATTCCGGGACAATTTCTCAAGAGACCCAGTACTTC
CDR3aa: CASRYSGTISQETQYF

d_gene: TRBD1
v_gene: TRBV27
j_gene: TRBJ1-5
abundance: .
CDR3nt: TGTGCCAGCAGTCCCCTCGGGACAGGTGAAAATCAGCCCCAGCATTTT
CDR3aa: CASSPLGTGENQPQHF

d_gene: .
v_gene: TRBV5-5
j_gene: TRBJ1-2
abundance: .
CDR3nt: TGTGCCAGCAGCTTAGGGGTCTATGGCTACACCTTC
CDR3aa: CASSLGVYGYTF

d_gene: TRBD1
v_gene: TRBV6-5
j_gene: TRBJ1-6
abundance: .
CDR3nt: TGTGCCAGCAGTTATTCGACAGGGAATCTTTCACCCCTCCACTTT
CDR3aa: CASSYSTGNLSPLHF

d_gene: TRBD1
v_gene: TRBV5-6
j_gene: TRBJ1-2
abundance: once
CDR3nt: TGTGCCAGCAGCCTCGACAGGGGCGTAGGTCGCTACACCTTC
CDR3aa: CASSLDRGVGRYTF

d_gene: .
v_gene: TRBV27
j_gene: TRBJ1-2
abundance: .
CDR3nt: TGTGCCAGCAGTCCCCCCGGGACACCATATGGCTACACCTTC
CDR3aa: CASSPPGTPYGYTF

d_gene: .
v_gene: TRBV6-5
j_gene: TRBJ2-7
abundance: .
CDR3nt: TGTGCCAGCAGTTACTTGGGCAGGGGACGCGAGCAGTACTTC
CDR3aa: CASSYLGRGREQYF

d_gene: .
v_gene: TRBV19
j_gene: TRBJ1-5
abundance: once
CDR3nt: TGTGCCAGTAGTGTGGGGCTATATAGCAATCAGCCCCAGCATTTT
CDR3aa: CASSVGLYSNQPQHF

d_gene: .
v_gene: TRBV5-6
j_gene: TRBJ2-7
abundance: .
CDR3nt: TGTGCCAGCAGCCCCGGTAGGCTAGCCACCTACGAGCAGTACTTC
CDR3aa: CASSPGRLATYEQYF

d_gene: .
v_gene: TRBV3-1/TRBV3-2
j_gene: TRBJ2-1
abundance: .
CDR3nt: TGTGCCAGCAGCCTCGGGGTAGCGGACTACAATGAGCAGTTCTTC
CDR3aa: CASSLGVADYNEQFF

d_gene: .
v_gene: TRBV4-1
j_gene: TRBJ1-4
abundance: once
CDR3nt: TGCGCCAGCAGCCTGGCGGGACCTCCGGAAAAACTGTTTTTT
CDR3aa: CASSLAGPPEKLFF

d_gene: TRBD1
v_gene: TRBV7-2
j_gene: TRBJ1-4
abundance: .
CDR3nt: TGTGCCAGCAGCTCCCGACAGGGCCCCGAAAAACTGTTTTTT
CDR3aa: CASSSRQGPEKLFF

d_gene: TRBD1
v_gene: TRBV28
j_gene: TRBJ1-6
abundance: .
CDR3nt: TGTGCCAGCAGCTCGGGACAGGGGGTAAGCTCACCCCTCCACTTT
CDR3aa: CASSSGQGVSSPLHF

d_gene: TRBD1
v_gene: TRBV6-5
j_gene: TRBJ1-6
abundance: once
CDR3nt: TGTGCCAGCACTCAGGGGGCTCGCCATTCACCCCTCCACTTT
CDR3aa: CASTQGARHSPLHF

d_gene: .
v_gene: TRBV3-1/TRBV3-2
j_gene: TRBJ1-3
abundance: .
CDR3nt: TGTGCCAGCAGCCAAGAGAAGAACTCCATATATTTT
CDR3aa: CASSQEKNSIYF

d_gene: .
v_gene: TRBV3-1/TRBV3-2
j_gene: TRBJ1-1
abundance: .
CDR3nt: TGTGCCAGCAGCCCCCGGGGGGATACTGAAGCTTTCTTT
CDR3aa: CASSPRGDTEAFF

d_gene: .
v_gene: TRBV12-3/TRBV12-4
j_gene: TRBJ2-1
abundance: .
CDR3nt: TGTGCCAGCAGTTTGAGTCGAAATGAGCAGTTCTTC
CDR3aa: CASSLSRNEQFF

d_gene: TRBD1
v_gene: TRBV7-2
j_gene: TRBJ2-5
abundance: .
CDR3nt: TGTGCCAGCAGCTTAGGACGGACAGGCCAAGGAGAGACCCAGTACTTC
CDR3aa: CASSLGRTGQGETQYF

d_gene: TRBD2
v_gene: TRBV7-9
j_gene: TRBJ2-3
abundance: .
CDR3nt: TGTGCCAGCAGCCCCGTCGGGACTAGCGGGAGACGGGCAGATACGCAGTATTTT
CDR3aa: CASSPVGTSGRRADTQYF

d_gene: .
v_gene: TRBV5-6
j_gene: TRBJ2-1
abundance: .
CDR3nt: TGTGCCAGCAGCTTGGGTATTGGGCCCCCGTTCTTC
CDR3aa: CASSLGIGPPFF

d_gene: .
v_gene: TRBV6-6
j_gene: TRBJ1-2
abundance: .
CDR3nt: TGTGCCAGCAGTACCTCAGGGAAAGGGTTGAACTATGGCTACACCTTC
CDR3aa: CASSTSGKGLNYGYTF

d_gene: TRBD2
v_gene: TRBV19
j_gene: TRBJ2-2
abundance: .
CDR3nt: TGTGCCAGTAGTATCGAGGGACTACCCACCGGGGAGCTGTTTTTT
CDR3aa: CASSIEGLPTGELFF

d_gene: .
v_gene: TRBV4-3
j_gene: TRBJ2-1
abundance: .
CDR3nt: TGCGCCAGCAGCTCCAGGGGAACAGCCTCCGGGGACAATGAGCAGTTCTTC
CDR3aa: CASSSRGTASGDNEQFF

d_gene: TRBD2
v_gene: TRBV28
j_gene: TRBJ2-3
abundance: .
CDR3nt: TGTGCCAGCAGAGAACTAGCGGGAGGAGGAGATACGCAGTATTTT
CDR3aa: CASRELAGGGDTQYF

d_gene: TRBD1
v_gene: TRBV7-2
j_gene: TRBJ1-2
abundance: .
CDR3nt: TGTGCCAGCAGCTACAGGGGGCCCTATGGCTACACCTTC
CDR3aa: CASSYRGPYGYTF

d_gene: .
v_gene: TRBV3-1/TRBV3-2
j_gene: TRBJ2-2
abundance: once
CDR3nt: TGTGCCAGCAGCCAAGCCGGGACCGGGGAGCTGTTTTTT
CDR3aa: CASSQAGTGELFF

d_gene: .
v_gene: TRBV20-1
j_gene: TRBJ2-2
abundance: .
CDR3nt: TGCAGTGCTAGTGAACTGAACACCGGGGAGCTGTTTTTT
CDR3aa: CSASELNTGELFF

d_gene: .
v_gene: TRBV5-1
j_gene: TRBJ1-2
abundance: .
CDR3nt: TGCGCCAGCAGCTTGGGGGGCAGTCCTGGCTACACCTTC
CDR3aa: CASSLGGSPGYTF

d_gene: .
v_gene: TRBV7-2
j_gene: TRBJ2-3
abundance: .
CDR3nt: TGTGCCAGCAGCGGCCACGGGAGTGCAGATACGCAGTATTTT
CDR3aa: CASSGHGSADTQYF

d_gene: .
v_gene: TRBV12-3/TRBV12-4
j_gene: TRBJ2-5
abundance: .
CDR3nt: TGTGCCAGCAGTTTGCGGGGTAAAGAGACCCAGTACTTC
CDR3aa: CASSLRGKETQYF

d_gene: .
v_gene: TRBV15
j_gene: TRBJ2-7
abundance: .
CDR3nt: TGTGCCACCAGCAGTTTCGACAGGCGTAGGCCCGGTACTAGACGCTACGAGCAGTACTTC
CDR3aa: CATSSFDRRRPGTRRYEQYF

d_gene: .
v_gene: TRBV25-1
j_gene: TRBJ1-6
abundance: .
CDR3nt: TGTGCCAGCAGTGGCAGGGGTCGCAATTCACCCCTCCACTTT
CDR3aa: CASSGRGRNSPLHF

d_gene: TRBD2
v_gene: TRBV6-2/TRBV6-3
j_gene: TRBJ2-5
abundance: few
CDR3nt: TGTGCCAGCAGTTATTCGGGGGGAAGGGAGACCCAGTACTTC
CDR3aa: CASSYSGGRETQYF

d_gene: .
v_gene: TRBV7-6
j_gene: TRBJ2-7
abundance: .
CDR3nt: TGTGCCAGCAGCCTCGACGAGGACTACGAGCAGTACTTC
CDR3aa: CASSLDEDYEQYF